Listed below are T cell receptor beta chains from one sample, sequenced in a study of blood T cell repertoires in COVID-19. The repertoire was sequenced with immunoSEQ multiplex PCR; TCRdb's copy has only in-frame clones and lacks some. The repertoire holds approximately 170,000 clones, with around 84% as singletons. Sequencing was performed on PBMCs or T cells enriched from blood (not recorded which). Receptors were obtained from a woman between 50 and 59 years old who had recovered from COVID-19. Each CDR3 is given with its conserved first and last residue. A D gene is named only where the DNA matches it firmly. A clone size is listed for some rows: how often the clone was seen (once, few, many), or a class if it is expanded.

D gene: TRBD2; J gene: TRBJ2-1; V gene: TRBV18; clone size: -; CDR3 protein: CASSRGLAESGNEQFF; CDR3 DNA: TGTGCCAGCTCAAGGGGTCTAGCGGAATCGGGGAATGAGCAGTTCTTC
D gene: -; J gene: TRBJ1-2; V gene: TRBV7-8; clone size: few; CDR3 protein: CASSLRENYGYTF; CDR3 DNA: TGTGCCAGCAGCTTACGAGAAAACTATGGCTACACCTTC
D gene: -; J gene: TRBJ2-3; V gene: TRBV5-4; clone size: -; CDR3 protein: CASRETRTSTDTQYF; CDR3 DNA: TGTGCCAGCAGGGAGACAAGGACTAGCACAGATACGCAGTATTTT
D gene: -; J gene: TRBJ2-1; V gene: TRBV5-4; clone size: -; CDR3 protein: CASSLPTGQNEQFF; CDR3 DNA: TGTGCCAGCAGCTTGCCCACGGGACAAAATGAGCAGTTCTTC
D gene: -; J gene: TRBJ2-7; V gene: TRBV28; clone size: -; CDR3 protein: CASTTLATYEQYF; CDR3 DNA: TGTGCCAGCACCACACTAGCAACCTACGAGCAGTACTTC
D gene: -; J gene: TRBJ1-1; V gene: TRBV4-2; clone size: -; CDR3 protein: CASSQEYDVYLTNWGDTEAFF; CDR3 DNA: TGTGCCAGCAGCCAAGAATATGACGTTTACCTGACAAATTGGGGGGACACTGAAGCTTTCTTT
D gene: TRBD1; J gene: TRBJ2-7; V gene: TRBV9; clone size: once; CDR3 protein: CASSASGQGDHEQYF; CDR3 DNA: TGTGCCAGCAGCGCCTCTGGACAGGGGGACCACGAGCAGTACTTC
D gene: TRBD1; J gene: TRBJ1-6; V gene: TRBV3-1/TRBV3-2; clone size: -; CDR3 protein: CASSQEPIWTGDNSPLHF; CDR3 DNA: TGTGCCAGCAGCCAAGAGCCAATCTGGACAGGGGATAATTCACCCCTCCACTTT
D gene: TRBD2; J gene: TRBJ2-2; V gene: TRBV5-8; clone size: -; CDR3 protein: CASSLWGLATNTGELFF; CDR3 DNA: TGTGCCAGCAGCTTGTGGGGACTAGCGACGAACACCGGGGAGCTGTTTTTT
D gene: -; J gene: TRBJ2-1; V gene: TRBV4-1; clone size: -; CDR3 protein: CASSQDWGGLYNEQFF; CDR3 DNA: TGCGCCAGCAGCCAAGATTGGGGGGGCCTTTACAATGAGCAGTTCTTC
D gene: -; J gene: TRBJ1-1; V gene: TRBV11-3; clone size: -; CDR3 protein: CASSLGRTVFEAFF; CDR3 DNA: TGTGCCAGCAGCTTAGGACGGACAGTGTTTGAAGCTTTCTTT
D gene: -; J gene: TRBJ1-1; V gene: TRBV3-1/TRBV3-2; clone size: -; CDR3 protein: CASSATGPTEAFF; CDR3 DNA: TGTGCCAGCAGCGCTACAGGGCCCACTGAAGCTTTCTTT
D gene: -; J gene: TRBJ2-1; V gene: TRBV4-2; clone size: few; CDR3 protein: CASSQAGVAGYNEQFF; CDR3 DNA: TGTGCCAGCAGCCAAGCAGGGGTAGCGGGCTACAATGAGCAGTTCTTC
D gene: TRBD2; J gene: TRBJ2-5; V gene: TRBV10-3; clone size: once; CDR3 protein: CAITPSGRQETQYF; CDR3 DNA: TGTGCCATCACCCCTAGCGGTAGACAAGAGACCCAGTACTTC
D gene: TRBD1; J gene: TRBJ2-7; V gene: TRBV7-2; clone size: -; CDR3 protein: CASSATGTSSYEQYF; CDR3 DNA: TGTGCCAGCAGCGCGACAGGGACGAGCTCCTACGAGCAGTACTTC
D gene: -; J gene: TRBJ2-5; V gene: TRBV21-1; clone size: -; CDR3 protein: CASSLTPGPPEPQYF; CDR3 DNA: TGTGCCAGCAGCCTAACCCCAGGGCCGCCCGAGCCCCAGTACTTC
D gene: TRBD1; J gene: TRBJ2-7; V gene: TRBV11-2; clone size: -; CDR3 protein: CASSNDRAWEQYF; CDR3 DNA: TGTGCCAGCAGCAACGACAGGGCCTGGGAGCAGTACTTC
D gene: -; J gene: TRBJ1-1; V gene: TRBV2; clone size: -; CDR3 protein: CASILAGPNTEAFF; CDR3 DNA: TGTGCCAGCATCCTAGCAGGCCCGAACACTGAAGCTTTCTTT
D gene: -; J gene: TRBJ1-5; V gene: TRBV2; clone size: -; CDR3 protein: CASSVSGNQPQHF; CDR3 DNA: TGTGCCAGCAGTGTATCCGGGAATCAGCCCCAGCATTTT
D gene: TRBD2; J gene: TRBJ2-1; V gene: TRBV10-3; clone size: -; CDR3 protein: CAIKTSGRNEQFF; CDR3 DNA: TGTGCCATAAAGACTAGCGGTCGCAATGAGCAGTTCTTC
D gene: -; J gene: TRBJ1-1; V gene: TRBV25-1; clone size: -; CDR3 protein: CASSEVDRSAFF; CDR3 DNA: TGTGCCAGCAGTGAGGTCGACAGATCCGCTTTCTTT
D gene: -; J gene: TRBJ2-3; V gene: TRBV7-2; clone size: -; CDR3 protein: CASSLAGGDTDTQYF; CDR3 DNA: TGTGCCAGCAGCTTAGCGGGGGGAGACACAGATACGCAGTATTTT
D gene: -; J gene: TRBJ2-6; V gene: TRBV7-9; clone size: -; CDR3 protein: CASSTRSGANVLTF; CDR3 DNA: TGTGCCAGCAGCACGAGGTCTGGGGCCAACGTCCTGACTTTC
D gene: TRBD1; J gene: TRBJ1-3; V gene: TRBV7-9; clone size: -; CDR3 protein: CASSPGTGGGNTIYF; CDR3 DNA: TGTGCCAGCAGCCCGGGGACAGGGGGCGGAAACACCATATATTTT
D gene: -; J gene: TRBJ1-1; V gene: TRBV19; clone size: -; CDR3 protein: CASSIEGLSAEAFF; CDR3 DNA: TGTGCCAGTAGTATAGAGGGCCTCTCTGCTGAAGCTTTCTTT
D gene: TRBD1; J gene: TRBJ1-5; V gene: TRBV2; clone size: few; CDR3 protein: CASMQGDGRGQPQHF; CDR3 DNA: TGTGCCAGCATGCAGGGGGACGGTAGGGGACAGCCCCAGCATTTT
D gene: -; J gene: TRBJ1-2; V gene: TRBV18; clone size: -; CDR3 protein: CASSQGLDYGYTF; CDR3 DNA: TGTGCCAGCTCCCAGGGACTGGACTATGGCTACACCTTC
D gene: -; J gene: TRBJ1-2; V gene: TRBV7-2; clone size: -; CDR3 protein: CASSLGSGDYGYTF; CDR3 DNA: TGTGCCAGCAGCTTAGGATCAGGGGACTATGGCTACACCTTC
D gene: TRBD1; J gene: TRBJ1-2; V gene: TRBV7-9; clone size: -; CDR3 protein: CASSSPTGLDYGYTF; CDR3 DNA: TGTGCCAGCAGCTCCCCGACAGGGTTAGACTATGGCTACACCTTC
D gene: -; J gene: TRBJ2-7; V gene: TRBV4-1; clone size: -; CDR3 protein: CASSQKLGPYEQYF; CDR3 DNA: TGCGCCAGCAGCCAAAAACTAGGGCCCTACGAGCAGTACTTC
D gene: TRBD2; J gene: TRBJ2-2; V gene: TRBV2; clone size: once; CDR3 protein: CASSPVGGTNTGELFF; CDR3 DNA: TGTGCCAGCAGTCCAGTCGGGGGGACGAACACCGGGGAGCTGTTTTTT
D gene: -; J gene: TRBJ2-7; V gene: TRBV7-2; clone size: -; CDR3 protein: CASSQSYGASYEQYF; CDR3 DNA: TGTGCCAGCAGCCAGTCGTATGGTGCCTCCTACGAGCAGTACTTC
D gene: TRBD1; J gene: TRBJ2-7; V gene: TRBV4-3; clone size: -; CDR3 protein: CASSHITGGASYEQYF; CDR3 DNA: TGCGCCAGCAGCCATATCACAGGGGGCGCTTCCTACGAGCAGTACTTC
D gene: TRBD2; J gene: TRBJ2-2; V gene: TRBV7-3; clone size: -; CDR3 protein: CASSPTGTRLTGELFF; CDR3 DNA: TGTGCCAGCAGCCCAACCGGGACTAGATTAACCGGGGAGCTGTTTTTT
D gene: TRBD1; J gene: TRBJ1-6; V gene: TRBV5-4; clone size: -; CDR3 protein: CASSSDRGSSYNSPLHF; CDR3 DNA: TGTGCCAGCAGTTCGGACAGGGGGAGCTCCTATAATTCACCCCTCCACTTT
D gene: -; J gene: TRBJ2-1; V gene: TRBV5-4; clone size: -; CDR3 protein: CASSPGGQQLFNNEQFF; CDR3 DNA: TGTGCCAGCAGCCCCGGAGGACAGCAACTTTTTAACAATGAGCAGTTCTTC
D gene: TRBD1; J gene: TRBJ2-7; V gene: TRBV2; clone size: -; CDR3 protein: CASRLTGDYEQYF; CDR3 DNA: TGTGCCAGCAGACTGACAGGGGACTACGAGCAGTACTTC